This record looks at one TCR beta chain sequence and its context. How the authors handled the data: For nucleated cells, counts were estimated from reference gene primer amplification. Assay: immunoSEQ multiplex PCR; the TCRdb copy retains only in-frame clones and omits some. V and J calls plus clone size are reproduced from that table; the DNA served to infer D and trimming. Of some 220,000 clones listed, 80% are singletons. The data originate from a study of blood T cell repertoires in COVID-19. Study summary: Whether acute or convalescent, the COVID-19 samples came from the United States, Italy and Spain. Sources were T cells, B-cell-depleted T cells, or PBMCs; the material itself was cDNA or gDNA.

The receptor was derived from a woman in her 70s with acute or convalescent COVID-19. What was sequenced was peripheral blood.

For the CDR3, the DNA is TGTGCCAGCAGTTACCCACAGCTTTCTGGGGCCAACGTCCTGACTTTC. Residues: CASSYPQLSGANVLTF. J is TRBJ2-6 and V is TRBV6-2 or TRBV6-3; D is unclear. The V and J ends lost 2 bases and 1 base respectively, with 9 bases between them. Germline V gene data show CDR1 as MNHEY and CDR2 as SVGEGT. The CDR3 spans 16 residues.